These T cell receptor beta chains were read from a single sample in a study of beta chain features in type 1 diabetes. TCRdb's table, derived via immunoSEQ multiplex PCR, lists solely in-frame clones and lacks some. This sample has about 650,000 clones, with approximately 13% found just once. The sample comprised naive CD4+ T cells from blood. The receptor set was obtained from a man aged 30 to 39 with type 1 diabetes. Each CDR3 is given with its conserved first and last residue. A D gene is named only where the DNA matches it firmly. Clone size is not always given. Where it is, it says once, few, many or a class for expanded clones.

clone_size: few; d_call: NA; v_call: TRBV7-8; cdr3_length: 15; j_call: TRBJ2-6; cdr3_aa: CASSPDPSGANVLTF; cdr3_nt: TGTGCCAGCAGCCCTGATCCCTCTGGGGCCAACGTCCTGACTTTC
clone_size: NA; d_call: TRBD1; v_call: TRBV9; cdr3_length: 15; j_call: TRBJ2-1; cdr3_aa: CASSATGGVGNEQFF; cdr3_nt: TGTGCCAGCAGCGCAACAGGGGGCGTTGGGAATGAGCAGTTCTTC
clone_size: few; d_call: NA; v_call: TRBV30; cdr3_length: 15; j_call: TRBJ1-2; cdr3_aa: CAWTSIRGPAFSYTF; cdr3_nt: TGTGCCTGGACTTCCATCCGGGGACCGGCGTTTAGCTACACCTTC
clone_size: few; d_call: TRBD1; v_call: TRBV7-2; cdr3_length: 13; j_call: TRBJ2-7; cdr3_aa: CASSIQGANEQYF; cdr3_nt: TGTGCCAGCAGCATACAGGGGGCGAACGAGCAGTACTTC
clone_size: few; d_call: TRBD2; v_call: TRBV4-3; cdr3_length: 17; j_call: TRBJ2-3; cdr3_aa: CASSQEATSGDTDTQYF; cdr3_nt: TGCGCCAGCAGCCAAGAGGCTACTAGCGGGGACACAGATACGCAGTATTTT
clone_size: NA; d_call: TRBD1; v_call: TRBV15; cdr3_length: 14; j_call: TRBJ1-5; cdr3_aa: CATSRGQGDQPQHF; cdr3_nt: TGTGCCACCAGCAGAGGACAGGGGGATCAGCCCCAGCATTTT
clone_size: NA; d_call: NA; v_call: TRBV25-1; cdr3_length: 13; j_call: TRBJ1-4; cdr3_aa: CASRTDLNEKLFF; cdr3_nt: TGTGCCAGCCGGACAGACCTTAATGAAAAACTGTTTTTT
clone_size: NA; d_call: NA; v_call: TRBV1; cdr3_length: 18; j_call: TRBJ2-7; cdr3_aa: CTSSQSSGRFSGHHEQYF; cdr3_nt: TGCACCAGCAGCCAATCCTCCGGCCGATTCAGCGGGCACCACGAGCAGTACTTC
clone_size: NA; d_call: NA; v_call: TRBV18; cdr3_length: 14; j_call: TRBJ1-5; cdr3_aa: CASSLSTAQQPQHF; cdr3_nt: TGTGCCAGCTCACTTAGCACGGCACAGCAGCCCCAGCATTTT
clone_size: NA; d_call: NA; v_call: TRBV18; cdr3_length: 12; j_call: TRBJ2-1; cdr3_aa: CASSWTGNEQFF; cdr3_nt: TGTGCCAGCTCATGGACGGGGAATGAGCAGTTCTTC
clone_size: NA; d_call: TRBD1; v_call: TRBV14; cdr3_length: 14; j_call: TRBJ2-1; cdr3_aa: CASSQSLQGREQFF; cdr3_nt: TGTGCCAGCAGCCAATCCTTACAGGGGCGCGAGCAGTTCTTC
clone_size: few; d_call: TRBD2; v_call: TRBV10-3; cdr3_length: 16; j_call: TRBJ2-1; cdr3_aa: CAISPTTGGLPNEQFF; cdr3_nt: TGTGCCATCAGTCCGACAACGGGGGGGCTTCCCAATGAGCAGTTCTTC
clone_size: NA; d_call: NA; v_call: TRBV5-1; cdr3_length: 13; j_call: TRBJ1-1; cdr3_aa: CASSVGTSGEAFF; cdr3_nt: TGCGCCAGCAGCGTCGGGACATCTGGTGAAGCTTTCTTT
clone_size: few; d_call: NA; v_call: TRBV18; cdr3_length: 16; j_call: TRBJ2-6; cdr3_aa: CASSRRQNSGANVLTF; cdr3_nt: TGTGCCAGCTCACGAAGACAGAACTCTGGGGCCAACGTCCTGACTTTC
clone_size: NA; d_call: NA; v_call: TRBV6-5; cdr3_length: 16; j_call: TRBJ1-2; cdr3_aa: CASSFHSKTENYGYTF; cdr3_nt: TGTGCCAGCAGTTTTCACTCAAAAACAGAAAACTATGGCTACACCTTC
clone_size: NA; d_call: NA; v_call: TRBV28; cdr3_length: 13; j_call: TRBJ1-5; cdr3_aa: CATRSVRNQPQHF; cdr3_nt: TGTGCTACCAGGTCGGTCCGCAATCAGCCCCAGCATTTT
clone_size: NA; d_call: NA; v_call: TRBV5-4; cdr3_length: 12; j_call: TRBJ1-2; cdr3_aa: CASRDSDYGYTF; cdr3_nt: TGTGCCAGCAGGGACAGCGACTATGGCTACACCTTC
clone_size: NA; d_call: NA; v_call: TRBV2; cdr3_length: 12; j_call: TRBJ2-7; cdr3_aa: CASSETGYEQYF; cdr3_nt: TGTGCCAGCAGTGAGACAGGCTACGAGCAGTACTTC
clone_size: NA; d_call: TRBD1; v_call: TRBV10-1; cdr3_length: 16; j_call: TRBJ2-3; cdr3_aa: CASSESGQGDTDTQYF; cdr3_nt: TGCGCCAGCAGTGAGTCCGGACAGGGCGACACAGATACGCAGTATTTT
clone_size: few; d_call: NA; v_call: TRBV5-1; cdr3_length: 15; j_call: TRBJ2-3; cdr3_aa: CASSLAQGGTDTQYF; cdr3_nt: TGCGCCAGCAGCTTGGCACAGGGTGGCACAGATACGCAGTATTTT
clone_size: NA; d_call: NA; v_call: TRBV5-1; cdr3_length: 13; j_call: TRBJ2-1; cdr3_aa: CASKEGLGNEQFF; cdr3_nt: TGCGCCAGCAAGGAGGGACTTGGGAATGAGCAGTTCTTC
clone_size: NA; d_call: NA; v_call: TRBV6-1; cdr3_length: 18; j_call: TRBJ2-7; cdr3_aa: CASSERARGSRSSYEQYF; cdr3_nt: TGTGCCAGCAGTGAAAGGGCTAGGGGGTCCAGGAGCTCCTACGAGCAGTACTTC
clone_size: NA; d_call: TRBD2; v_call: TRBV28; cdr3_length: 13; j_call: TRBJ2-2; cdr3_aa: CAVRGGGTGELFF; cdr3_nt: TGTGCCGTCCGGGGCGGGGGCACCGGGGAGCTGTTTTTT
clone_size: NA; d_call: NA; v_call: TRBV7-9; cdr3_length: 15; j_call: TRBJ1-3; cdr3_aa: CASRPQAASGNTIYF; cdr3_nt: TGTGCCAGCAGACCTCAAGCTGCCTCTGGAAACACCATATATTTT
clone_size: NA; d_call: NA; v_call: TRBV5-1; cdr3_length: 15; j_call: TRBJ2-7; cdr3_aa: CASSLGQTIYYEQYF; cdr3_nt: TGCGCCAGCAGCTTGGGGCAGACCATTTACTACGAGCAGTACTTC
clone_size: NA; d_call: NA; v_call: TRBV18; cdr3_length: 14; j_call: TRBJ2-7; cdr3_aa: CASSQGTAAYEQYF; cdr3_nt: TGTGCCAGCTCACAGGGGACCGCAGCCTACGAGCAGTACTTC
clone_size: few; d_call: TRBD2; v_call: TRBV10-3; cdr3_length: 14; j_call: TRBJ2-1; cdr3_aa: CATSGGGIYNEQFF; cdr3_nt: TGTGCCACCAGCGGGGGAGGGATTTACAATGAGCAGTTCTTC
clone_size: few; d_call: NA; v_call: TRBV19; cdr3_length: 13; j_call: TRBJ2-3; cdr3_aa: CASGDRFTDTQYF; cdr3_nt: TGTGCCAGTGGGGATCGATTCACAGATACGCAGTATTTT
clone_size: NA; d_call: NA; v_call: TRBV7-2; cdr3_length: 14; j_call: TRBJ2-3; cdr3_aa: CASSLGVSTDTQYF; cdr3_nt: TGTGCCAGCAGCTTGGGGGTTAGCACAGATACGCAGTATTTT
clone_size: few; d_call: TRBD2; v_call: TRBV18; cdr3_length: 14; j_call: TRBJ2-7; cdr3_aa: CASSLLTSESEQYF; cdr3_nt: TGTGCCAGCTCACTGTTGACTAGCGAAAGCGAGCAGTACTTC
clone_size: NA; d_call: TRBD1; v_call: TRBV6-5; cdr3_length: 11; j_call: TRBJ1-2; cdr3_aa: CASRGQGGYTF; cdr3_nt: TGTGCCAGCAGGGGACAGGGGGGCTACACCTTC
clone_size: few; d_call: NA; v_call: TRBV7-2; cdr3_length: 13; j_call: TRBJ1-1; cdr3_aa: CASSTQWDTEAFF; cdr3_nt: TGTGCCAGCAGCACCCAATGGGACACTGAAGCTTTCTTT
clone_size: few; d_call: NA; v_call: TRBV6-6; cdr3_length: 13; j_call: TRBJ2-5; cdr3_aa: CASSYIEGGTQYF; cdr3_nt: TGTGCCAGCAGTTATATTGAAGGAGGGACCCAGTACTTC
clone_size: NA; d_call: NA; v_call: TRBV11-3; cdr3_length: 11; j_call: TRBJ2-1; cdr3_aa: CASSLGNEQFF; cdr3_nt: TGTGCCAGCAGCTTGGGGAATGAGCAGTTCTTC
clone_size: NA; d_call: TRBD1; v_call: TRBV29-1; cdr3_length: 12; j_call: TRBJ1-2; cdr3_aa: CSVGGGGYGYTF; cdr3_nt: TGCAGCGTTGGAGGGGGCGGCTATGGCTACACCTTC
clone_size: NA; d_call: NA; v_call: TRBV7-2; cdr3_length: 13; j_call: TRBJ2-4; cdr3_aa: CASSARQESIQYF; cdr3_nt: TGTGCCAGCAGCGCCAGACAGGAGAGCATTCAGTACTTC
clone_size: NA; d_call: TRBD1; v_call: TRBV28; cdr3_length: 13; j_call: TRBJ2-1; cdr3_aa: CASRVGTDNEQFF; cdr3_nt: TGTGCCAGCAGAGTTGGGACAGACAATGAGCAGTTCTTC